Listed here are 9 T cell receptor beta chains from one sample, sequenced in a study of T cells in Graves' hyperthyroidism and ophthalmopathy. Authors of the study amplified TCR beta CDR3 regions from RNA transcripts. A first-round RT-PCR of the TCR CDR3 used the HTBI primer set. TCRdb re-analysed the multiplex PCR reads in MiXCR, keeping a single row per CDR3 protein. Of approximately 330,000 distinct CDR3 sequences in the sample, roughly 15% are singletons; the top ten hold roughly 35%. The sample consisted of blood. These receptors all stem from a woman aged 35 to 49 with Graves' ophthalmopathy.

The table lists this clonotype with many counts. The CDR3 region has the DNA TGTGCCAGCAGCTTATCAGGGTGGCCCGGGGAGCTGTTTTTT. Translating it yields CASSLSGWPGELFF. The J gene is TRBJ2-2, the V gene TRBV7-6, with a weak D call TRBD1 (5 bases). The V gene's germline CDR1 is SGHVS and CDR2 FNYEAQ. The CDR3 is made up of 14 amino acids. Trimming cost V 2 bases and J 6 bases, with 10 bases left between them.

This clonotype was observed at least ten times. V usage is TRBV7-9 and J usage is TRBJ2-4, with D perhaps matching TRBD2 (5 bases). Germline CDR1 is SEHNR and CDR2 is FQNEAQ (reference sequence). The CDR3 contains 14 residues. Trimming shortened V by 5 bases and J by 7 bases, and 15 bases separated the two germline ends. CDR3 loop: CASSLTSSDNIQYF. CDR3 in DNA: TGTGCCAGCAGCCTCACTAGTAGCGATAACATTCAGTACTTC. The entire variable domain, with the rest obtained from reference TRBV7-9 and TRBJ2-4, is as follows: DTGVSQNPRHKITKRGQNVTFRCDPISEHNRLYWYRQTLGQGPEFLTYFQNEAQLEKSRLLSDRFSAERPKGSFSTLEIQRTEQGDSAMYLCASSLTSSDNIQYFGAGTRLSVL.

In this sample, this clonotype turned up many times. The chain combines TRBV27 with TRBJ1-2, with 10 bases matching TRBD1. The CDR3 loop spans 16 amino acids. In germline, CDR1 is MNHEY, CDR2 SMNVEV (reference sequence). The junction had 11 bases not matched to a gene; V was cut back by 2 bases and J by 8 bases. The CDR3 loop is CASSLVSRTGGDGYTF. The CDR3 DNA is TGTGCCAGCAGTTTAGTCTCTCGGACAGGGGGGGACGGCTACACCTTC.

This clonotype came up a few times. The J gene is TRBJ1-5, the V gene TRBV20-1, with D possibly matching TRBD1 (5 bases). This CDR3 is 15 amino acids long. The germline V gene encodes CDR1 DFQATT and CDR2 SNEGSKA (reference sequence). Trimming removed 2 bases from V and 0 bases from J, with 11 bases in between. CDR3 in DNA: TGCAGTGCTAGACCGTACCAGGGTAGCAATCAGCCCCAGCATTTT. It encodes CSARPYQGSNQPQHF.

This clonotype was observed a few times. This chain uses TRBV7-9 with TRBJ2-3, with TRBD1 identical over 8 bases. The germline V gene has CDR1 SEHNR and CDR2 FQNEAQ (reference sequence). The CDR3 totals 17 residues. Losses at the gene ends were 5 bases for V and 1 base for J; bases not matched to a gene: 11. CDR3 loop: CASSLPSGQEGTDTQYF. For the CDR3, the DNA is TGTGCCAGCAGCCTCCCTTCGGGACAGGAGGGCACAGATACGCAGTATTTT.

The V and J genes are TRBV27 and TRBJ1-4; maybe TRBD1 (5 bases). The V gene lost 5 bases and the J gene lost 0 bases, with 13 bases spanning the gap. The germline CDR1 and CDR2 sequences are MNHEY and SMNVEV (reference sequence). The CDR3 totals 16 residues. The CDR3 DNA is TGTGCCAGCAGTCACAGGTTGGGGTCAACTAATGAAAAACTGTTTTTT. Translation gives CASSHRLGSTNEKLFF.

This clonotype was counted ten times or more. CDR3 loop: CASKINRGIRGETQYF. The CDR3 nucleotides read TGTGCCAGCAAAATAAACAGGGGAATCCGAGGAGAGACCCAGTACTTC. This chain links TRBV6-1 with TRBJ2-5, with 7 bases aligning to TRBD1. Germline trimming cut 7 bases from V and 4 bases from J; bases unmatched to any gene: 15. This CDR3 is 16 amino acids long. Germline V gene sequence: CDR1 MNHNS, CDR2 SASEGT.

This clonotype was seen only a few times. The CDR3 loop reads CASGSTKDRIYEQYF. CDR3 nucleotide sequence: TGTGCTAGTGGTTCCACCAAGGACAGAATCTACGAGCAGTACTTC. The rearrangement links TRBV12-5 to TRBJ2-7, with D perhaps TRBD1 (6 bases). The V end lost 4 bases, the J end lost 3 bases, and 16 bases lay between the germline ends. Germline values: CDR1 LGHNT, CDR2 FRNRAP. This CDR3 region has 15 residues.

This clonotype was seen at least ten times. This chain connects TRBV20-1 to TRBJ2-7; D tentatively reads TRBD1 or TRBD2 (5 bases each). This CDR3 contains 11 residues. In germline, CDR1 is DFQATT, CDR2 SNEGSKA (reference sequence). CDR3: CRGDAGYEQYF. CDR3 coding DNA: TGCAGGGGGGACGCGGGTTACGAGCAGTACTTC.